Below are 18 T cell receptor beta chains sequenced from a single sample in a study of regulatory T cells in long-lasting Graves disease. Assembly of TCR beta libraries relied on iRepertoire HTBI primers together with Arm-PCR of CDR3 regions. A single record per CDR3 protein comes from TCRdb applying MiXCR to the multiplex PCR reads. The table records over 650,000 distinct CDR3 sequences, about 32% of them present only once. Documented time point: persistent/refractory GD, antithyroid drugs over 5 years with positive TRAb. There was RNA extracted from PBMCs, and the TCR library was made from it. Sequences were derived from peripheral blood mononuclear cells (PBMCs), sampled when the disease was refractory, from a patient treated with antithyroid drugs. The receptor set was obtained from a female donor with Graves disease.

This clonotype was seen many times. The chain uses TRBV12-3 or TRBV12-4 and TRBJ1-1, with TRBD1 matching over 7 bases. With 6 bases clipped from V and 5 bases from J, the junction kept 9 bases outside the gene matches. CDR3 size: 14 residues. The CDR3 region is CASRPRQGGTEAFF. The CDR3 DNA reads TGTGCCAGCAGACCTAGACAGGGAGGAACTGAAGCTTTCTTT.

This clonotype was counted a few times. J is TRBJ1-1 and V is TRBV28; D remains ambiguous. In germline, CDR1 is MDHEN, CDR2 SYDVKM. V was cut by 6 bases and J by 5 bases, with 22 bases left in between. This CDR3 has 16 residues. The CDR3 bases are TGTGCCAGCAGCCCCCCCGGGTGGGGAGGGAGGACTGAAGCTTTCTTT. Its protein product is CASSPPGWGGRTEAFF.

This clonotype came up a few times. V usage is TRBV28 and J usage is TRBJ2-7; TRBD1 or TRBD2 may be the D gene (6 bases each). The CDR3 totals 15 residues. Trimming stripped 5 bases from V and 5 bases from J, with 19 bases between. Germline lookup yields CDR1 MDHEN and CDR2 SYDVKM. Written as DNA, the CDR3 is TGTGCCAGCAGTCCCCGGGACACGACGGGAGACGAGCAGTACTTC. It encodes CASSPRDTTGDEQYF.

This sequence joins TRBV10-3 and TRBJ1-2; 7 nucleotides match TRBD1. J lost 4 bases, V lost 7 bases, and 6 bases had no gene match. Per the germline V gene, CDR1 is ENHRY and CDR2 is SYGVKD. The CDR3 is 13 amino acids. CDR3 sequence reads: CAITRDSLYGYTF. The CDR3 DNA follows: TGTGCCATCACCCGGGACAGCCTCTATGGCTACACCTTC.

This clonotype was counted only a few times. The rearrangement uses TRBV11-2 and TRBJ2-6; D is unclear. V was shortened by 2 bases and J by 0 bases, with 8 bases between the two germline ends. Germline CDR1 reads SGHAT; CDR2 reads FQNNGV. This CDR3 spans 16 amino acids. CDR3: CASSLRAFSGANVLTF. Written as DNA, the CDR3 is TGTGCCAGCAGCTTAAGGGCCTTCTCTGGGGCCAACGTCCTGACTTTC.

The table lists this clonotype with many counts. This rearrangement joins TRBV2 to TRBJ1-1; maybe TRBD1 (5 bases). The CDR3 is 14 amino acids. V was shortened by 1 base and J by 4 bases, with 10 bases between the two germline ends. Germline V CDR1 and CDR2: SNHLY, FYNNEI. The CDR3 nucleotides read TGTGCCAGCAGTGAAGGGGCAGGGACCACTGAAGCTTTCTTT. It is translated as CASSEGAGTTEAFF.

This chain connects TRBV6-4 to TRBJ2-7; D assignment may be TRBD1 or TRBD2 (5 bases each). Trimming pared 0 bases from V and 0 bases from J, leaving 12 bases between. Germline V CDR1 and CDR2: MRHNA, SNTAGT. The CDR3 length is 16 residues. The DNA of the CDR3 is TGTGCCAGCAGTGACTCGGGTCCGAGGGGCTCCTACGAGCAGTACTTC. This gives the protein CASSDSGPRGSYEQYF.

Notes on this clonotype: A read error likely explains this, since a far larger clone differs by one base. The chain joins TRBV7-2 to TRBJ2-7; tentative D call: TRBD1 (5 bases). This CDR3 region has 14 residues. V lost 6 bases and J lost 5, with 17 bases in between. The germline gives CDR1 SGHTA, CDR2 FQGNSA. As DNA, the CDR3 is TGTGCCAGCAGTGAATCACACAGGTCCCACGAGCAGTACTTC. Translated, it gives CASSESHRSHEQYF.

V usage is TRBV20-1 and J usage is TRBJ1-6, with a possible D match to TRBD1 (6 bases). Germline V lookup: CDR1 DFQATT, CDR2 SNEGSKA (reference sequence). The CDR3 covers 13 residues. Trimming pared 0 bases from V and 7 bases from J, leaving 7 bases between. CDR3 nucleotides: TGCAGTGCTAGAGAGGACAGCAATTCACCCCTCCACTTT. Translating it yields CSAREDSNSPLHF.

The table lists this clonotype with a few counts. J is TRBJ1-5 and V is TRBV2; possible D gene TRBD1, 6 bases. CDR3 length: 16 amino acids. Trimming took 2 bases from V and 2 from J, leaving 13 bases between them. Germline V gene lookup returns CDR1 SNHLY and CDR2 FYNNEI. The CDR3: CASSERGAHGNQPQHF. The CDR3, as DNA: TGTGCCAGCAGTGAAAGGGGGGCGCATGGCAATCAGCCCCAGCATTTT.

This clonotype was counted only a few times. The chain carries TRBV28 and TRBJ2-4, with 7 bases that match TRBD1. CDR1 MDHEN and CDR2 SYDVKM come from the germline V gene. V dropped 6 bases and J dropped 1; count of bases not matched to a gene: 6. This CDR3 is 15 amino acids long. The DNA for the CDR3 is TGTGCCAGCAGCCTAACACAGGGGGCCAAAAACATTCAGTACTTC. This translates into CASSLTQGAKNIQYF.

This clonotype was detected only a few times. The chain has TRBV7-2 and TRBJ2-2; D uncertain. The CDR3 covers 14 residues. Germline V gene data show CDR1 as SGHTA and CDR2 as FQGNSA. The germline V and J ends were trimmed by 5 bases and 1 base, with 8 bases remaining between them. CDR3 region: CASSQAVNTGELFF. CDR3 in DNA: TGTGCCAGCAGCCAGGCCGTGAACACCGGGGAGCTGTTTTTT.

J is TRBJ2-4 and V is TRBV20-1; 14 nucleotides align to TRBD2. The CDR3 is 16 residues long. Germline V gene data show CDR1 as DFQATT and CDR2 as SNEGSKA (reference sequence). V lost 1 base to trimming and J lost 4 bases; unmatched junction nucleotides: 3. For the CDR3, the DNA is TGCAGTGCTAGAGGACTAGCGGGAGGGCTGAAAAACATTCAGTACTTC. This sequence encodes CSARGLAGGLKNIQYF.

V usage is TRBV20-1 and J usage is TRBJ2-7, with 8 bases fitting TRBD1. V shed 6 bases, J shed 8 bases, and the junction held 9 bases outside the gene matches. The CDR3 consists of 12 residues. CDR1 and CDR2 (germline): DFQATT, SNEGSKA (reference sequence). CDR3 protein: CSARDRKSKQYF. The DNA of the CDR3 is TGCAGTGCCCGGGACAGGAAAAGCAAGCAGTACTTC.

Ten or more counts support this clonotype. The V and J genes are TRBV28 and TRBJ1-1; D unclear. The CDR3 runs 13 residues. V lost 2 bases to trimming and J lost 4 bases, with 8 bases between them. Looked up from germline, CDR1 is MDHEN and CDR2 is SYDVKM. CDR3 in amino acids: CASSLGWITEAFF. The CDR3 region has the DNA TGTGCCAGCAGTTTAGGGTGGATCACTGAAGCTTTCTTT.

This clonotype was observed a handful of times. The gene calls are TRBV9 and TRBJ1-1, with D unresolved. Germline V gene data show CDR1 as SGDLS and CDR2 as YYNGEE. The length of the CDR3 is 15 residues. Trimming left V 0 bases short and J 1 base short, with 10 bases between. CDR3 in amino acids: CASSVEETRNTEAFF. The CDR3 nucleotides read TGTGCCAGCAGCGTAGAGGAAACCAGGAACACTGAAGCTTTCTTT.

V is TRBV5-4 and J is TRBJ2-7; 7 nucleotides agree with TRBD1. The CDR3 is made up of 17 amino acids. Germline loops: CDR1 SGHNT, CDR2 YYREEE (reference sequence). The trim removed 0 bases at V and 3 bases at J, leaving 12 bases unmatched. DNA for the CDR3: TGTGCCAGCAGCTTGGACAGGGGATCAAATTTCGACTACGAGCAGTACTTC. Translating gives CASSLDRGSNFDYEQYF.

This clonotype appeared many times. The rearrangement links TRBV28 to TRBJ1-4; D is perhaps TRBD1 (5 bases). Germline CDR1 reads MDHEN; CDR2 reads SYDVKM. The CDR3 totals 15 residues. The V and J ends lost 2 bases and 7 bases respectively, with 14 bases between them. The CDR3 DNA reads TGTGCCAGCAGTTTAATTGGGACCAGGCGTGAAAAACTGTTTTTT. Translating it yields CASSLIGTRREKLFF.